This TCR beta chain stems from a study of blood T cell repertoires in COVID-19. Study context: PBMCs, B-cell-depleted T cells, or T cells were the source of the cDNA or gDNA that made up the material.

The study assigned cohorts using participant-reported clinical history. Germline CDR1 is MNHEY and CDR2 is SMNVEV (reference sequence). The V end lost 6 bases, the J end lost 5 bases, and 13 bases lay between the germline ends. The CDR3 totals 14 residues. Source study methods: Researchers report that nucleated cell counts were estimated from reference gene primer amplification. The table came from immunoSEQ multiplex PCR; TCRdb's copy has only in-frame clones and leaves some out. The V and J calls and clone size come from that table; D and trimming were worked out from the DNA. The sample has 200,000 or so clones; 80% to 90% are singletons.

The sequenced sample was PBMCs or T cells enriched from blood (not recorded which). The chain joins TRBV27 to TRBJ1-4, with D unclear. The clonotype comes from a woman in her 30s who had been exposed to COVID-19. CDR3 sequence reads: CASRLSPMNEKLFF. Here the CDR3 DNA reads TGTGCCAGCAGACTAAGCCCTATGAATGAAAAACTGTTTTTT.